This T cell receptor (beta chain) was recorded in a study of T cells after yellow fever vaccination. Study-level background: Fractions of limited cellularity were prepared by means of SMART-Seq v4 Ultra Low Input.

Generation of TCR cDNA used 5'RACE template switching (which added a universal primer site and UMIs). TCRdb re-called the 5' RACE reads with MiXCR, one entry per CDR3 protein. The sample has 510,000 or so distinct CDR3 sequences, approximately 21% seen once. A note on this clonotype: The antigen is undetermined.

General study results and limits: Abundant contaminating clonotypes from the bulk population could appear in FACS-sorted repertoires. Clones that expanded after primary vaccination mostly reappeared after the booster (roughly 96% CD4, roughly 90% CD8).

The clonotype comes from a man under 40 who received the YFV17D yellow fever vaccine. The sequenced sample was PBMCs, obtained 15 days after the yellow fever booster vaccination.

The CDR3 sequence is CASSSRTVPYEQYF. The DNA of the CDR3 is TGTGCCAGTAGTTCCAGGACGGTCCCCTACGAGCAGTACTTC. The chain employs TRBV19 and TRBJ2-7; D unclear. The germline gives CDR1 LNHDA, CDR2 SQIVND (reference sequence). The CDR3 spans 14 residues. V was cut by 5 bases and J by 2 bases, with 13 bases left in between.